The 19 T cell receptor beta chains reported below all come from one sample, sequenced in a study of blood T cell repertoires in COVID-19. Assay used: immunoSEQ multiplex PCR; TCRdb lists only in-frame clones, some missing. The data show approximately 150,000 clones, 70% to 90% seen once. Sequenced sample: peripheral blood. The receptors shown here come from a woman aged 45-59 years with acute or convalescent COVID-19.

The gene calls are TRBV2 and TRBJ2-5; TRBD1 might be the D (7 bases). The length of the CDR3 is 13 residues. Germline V gene data show CDR1 as SNHLY and CDR2 as FYNNEI. Trimming left V 8 bases short and J 3 bases short, with 13 bases between. The CDR3, as DNA: TGTGCCAGCGGAAGCAGGGGGGAAGAGACCCAGTACTTC. As protein: CASGSRGEETQYF.

The chain links TRBV7-2 to TRBJ1-1; D gene unclear. V lost 6 bases and J lost 2, with 10 bases in between. The germline gives CDR1 SGHTA, CDR2 FQGNSA. The CDR3 sequence is 13 residues long. The CDR3 DNA sequence: TGTGCCAGCAGACGATCACAAAACACTGAAGCTTTCTTT. It yields the protein CASRRSQNTEAFF.

The genes are TRBV24-1 and TRBJ2-2; D remains ambiguous. With 6 bases removed from V and 3 bases from J, the gap between germline ends came to 7 bases. The CDR3 length is 13 residues. Germline V gene sequence: CDR1 KGHDR, CDR2 SFDVKD. The CDR3 DNA reads as TGTGCCACCAGTCTGTCCTACACCGGGGAGCTGTTTTTT. Translated: CATSLSYTGELFF.

The chain links TRBV6-5 to TRBJ1-4, with a possible D match to TRBD1 (5 bases). The CDR3 runs 14 residues. Germline CDR1 MNHEY, CDR2 SVGAGI. V was cut by 6 bases and J by 7 bases, with 15 bases left in between. CDR3 loop: CASRKFGGGEKLFF. The CDR3 DNA follows: TGTGCCAGCAGGAAATTCGGGGGGGGTGAAAAACTGTTTTTT.

In its sample, this clone was seen once. The chain has TRBV4-2 and TRBJ2-7; perhaps TRBD2 as D (6 bases). With 0 bases removed from V and 0 bases from J, the gap between germline ends came to 12 bases. CDR1 is LGHNA, CDR2 YNFKEQ, per germline. CDR3 size: 16 residues. CDR3 sequence reads: CASSQDLSGSSYEQYF. The CDR3 coding sequence is TGTGCCAGCAGCCAAGACCTTAGCGGAAGCTCCTACGAGCAGTACTTC.

The CDR3 nucleotides read TGTGCCAGCAGCTTCCAGGGGGACTATGGCTACACCTTC. Protein: CASSFQGDYGYTF. The V gene is TRBV7-9, the J gene TRBJ1-2, with 7 bases identical to TRBD1. CDR1 and CDR2 from the germline V gene are SEHNR and FQNEAQ (reference sequence). CDR3 size: 13 residues. V lost 3 bases and J lost 3; bases outside the gene matches: 1.

The chain combines TRBV6-1 with TRBJ1-2; D may be TRBD1 (6 bases). Between the trimmed V and J ends, which lost 0 bases and 5 bases, there was a span of 7 bases. CDR3 size: 13 residues. Germline CDR1 MNHNS, CDR2 SASEGT. The CDR3 DNA sequence: TGTGCCAGCAGTGAAGCGGACAGATATGGCTACACCTTC. It translates to CASSEADRYGYTF.

The V gene is TRBV4-2, the J gene TRBJ2-3; D is uncertain. The V and J ends lost 0 bases and 4 bases respectively, with 11 bases between them. Germline V lookup: CDR1 LGHNA, CDR2 YNFKEQ. CDR3 length: 15 amino acids. CDR3 bases: TGTGCCAGCAGCCAAGATCCCAGTCGCCCAGATACGCAGTATTTT. Translating gives CASSQDPSRPDTQYF.

This clone has only one observation. Other DNA sequences within the sample encode an identical CDR3. For the CDR3, the DNA is TGCGCCAGCAGCCCAGACAGCAACTATGGCTACACCTTC. Translation: CASSPDSNYGYTF. The gene calls are TRBV5-1 and TRBJ1-2, with a possible D match to TRBD1 (5 bases). The CDR3 length is 13 residues. Trimming left V 4 bases short and J 2 bases short, with 9 bases between. Germline V gives CDR1 SGHRS, CDR2 YFSETQ. The whole variable domain, filled in from reference TRBV5-1 and TRBJ1-2, reads KAGVTQTPRYLIKTRGQQVTLSCSPISGHRSVSWYQQTPGQGLQFLFEYFSETQRNKGNFPGRFSGRQFSNSRSEMNVSTLELGDSALYLCASSPDSNYGYTFGSGTRLTVV.

The chain couples TRBV2 to TRBJ1-1; possibly TRBD1 for D (5 bases). Trimming took 6 bases from V and 4 from J, leaving 15 bases between them. This CDR3 is built from 14 residues. Germline CDR1 is SNHLY and CDR2 is FYNNEI. The CDR3 bases are TGTGCCAGCAGCGAGCAGGGAGGAGGCACTGAAGCTTTCTTT. Translation gives CASSEQGGGTEAFF.

The chain uses TRBV9 and TRBJ2-5; TRBD2 matches 7 bases. Germline trimming cut 7 bases from V and 5 bases from J; bases unmatched to any gene: 8. This CDR3 is built from 13 residues. Germline-derived CDR1 and CDR2 are SGDLS and YYNGEE. The CDR3 nucleotides read TGTGCCAGCCCAGCGGGGCTCAGGGAGACCCAGTACTTC. Translation: CASPAGLRETQYF.

This clone was seen once. The J gene is TRBJ2-5, the V gene TRBV5-1, with 8 nucleotides matching TRBD2. The CDR3 covers 15 residues. The ends lost 1 base at V and 3 bases at J; junction bases unmatched: 5. Germline V gives CDR1 SGHRS, CDR2 YFSETQ. The DNA for the CDR3 is TGCGCCAGCAGCTTGTCGGGTAGCGGGGAAGAGACCCAGTACTTC. Amino acid sequence: CASSLSGSGEETQYF.

The chain employs TRBV4-1 and TRBJ1-5; the match to TRBD1 covers 9 bases. V was clipped by 4 bases and J by 7 bases; unmatched bases: 5. This CDR3 comprises 14 residues. CDR1 MGHRA and CDR2 YSYEKL come from the germline V gene. CDR3 nucleotide sequence: TGCGCCAGCAGCCTGGGACAGGGCGGGCAGCCCCAGCATTTT. This gives the protein CASSLGQGGQPQHF.

The genes are TRBV7-2 and TRBJ2-5; tentatively, D is TRBD2 (7 bases). Between the trimmed V and J ends, which lost 3 bases and 2 bases, there was a span of 19 bases. The germline V gene has CDR1 SGHTA and CDR2 FQGNSA. The CDR3 extends over 17 amino acids. The CDR3, as DNA: TGTGCCAGCAGCTTTTCCGGACAGAGCGGGGTGCAAGAGACCCAGTACTTC. It encodes CASSFSGQSGVQETQYF.

This chain uses TRBV9 with TRBJ2-2, with TRBD2 identical over 8 bases. Unmatched junction bases numbered 8, after V lost 4 bases and J lost 6 bases. The CDR3 runs to 15 residues. The germline gives CDR1 SGDLS, CDR2 YYNGEE. The CDR3, as DNA: TGTGCCAGCAGCCCCACGGGAGGGGGTCCCGGGGAGCTGTTTTTT. This codes for CASSPTGGGPGELFF.

The chain links TRBV20-1 to TRBJ2-7; D unresolved. Trimming took off 3 bases at V and 2 bases at J, with 5 bases between the two ends. Per germline, CDR1 DFQATT and CDR2 SNEGSKA (reference sequence). The CDR3 covers 11 residues. The CDR3 coding sequence is TGCAGTGCTAGCGGAGCCTACGAGCAGTACTTC. Translating it yields CSASGAYEQYF.

The chain links TRBV2 to TRBJ1-5; D perhaps matches TRBD1 (5 bases). The CDR3 extends over 16 amino acids. Trimming shortened V by 2 bases and J by 1 base, and 12 bases separated the two germline ends. Germline CDR1 SNHLY, CDR2 FYNNEI. CDR3 sequence: CASSERGGESNQPQHF. The CDR3 nucleotides read TGTGCCAGCAGTGAACGGGGGGGGGAGAGCAATCAGCCCCAGCATTTT.

The chain is built from TRBV2 and TRBJ2-7; 7 nucleotides match TRBD1. The germline V gene encodes CDR1 SNHLY and CDR2 FYNNEI. The CDR3 covers 15 residues. Trimming removed 6 bases from V and 2 bases from J; junction bases left unmatched: 10. The CDR3 loop is CASRWGQGETYEQYF. The CDR3, as DNA: TGTGCCAGCAGATGGGGGCAGGGGGAAACCTACGAGCAGTACTTC.

This clone has just a few counts. This chain connects TRBV19 to TRBJ1-1, with a possible D match to TRBD1 (5 bases). In germline, CDR1 is LNHDA, CDR2 SQIVND (reference sequence). The CDR3 loop spans 11 amino acids. The V and J ends lost 11 bases and 5 bases respectively, with 12 bases between them. The CDR3 loop reads CAGRVGTEAFF. The CDR3 coding sequence is TGTGCCGGCAGGGTGGGAACTGAAGCTTTCTTT.